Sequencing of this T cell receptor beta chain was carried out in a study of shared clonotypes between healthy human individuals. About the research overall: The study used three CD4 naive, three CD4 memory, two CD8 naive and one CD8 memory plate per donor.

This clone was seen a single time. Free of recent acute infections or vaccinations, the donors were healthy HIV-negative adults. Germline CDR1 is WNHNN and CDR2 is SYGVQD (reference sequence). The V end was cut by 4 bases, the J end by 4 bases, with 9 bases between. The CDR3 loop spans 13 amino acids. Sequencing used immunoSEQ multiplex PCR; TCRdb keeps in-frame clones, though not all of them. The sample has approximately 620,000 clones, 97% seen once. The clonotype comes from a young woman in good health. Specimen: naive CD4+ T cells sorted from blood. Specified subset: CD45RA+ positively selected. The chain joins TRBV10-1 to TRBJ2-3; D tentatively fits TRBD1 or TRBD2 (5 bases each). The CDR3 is CASSAGTADTQYF. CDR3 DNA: TGCGCCAGCAGTGCCGGGACCGCAGATACGCAGTATTTT.